This TCR beta chain was profiled in a study of T cell repertoires in cytomegalovirus infection. The study's findings and limits: Accumulated public TCR beta family frequency recognized individuals carrying CMV together with the relevant HLA. Dominating the ex vivo response were HLA-C-restricted CMV-specific TCR beta clonotypes.

TCRdb independently ran MiXCR on the reads; one entry per CDR3 protein. This sample yields some 200,000 distinct CDR3 sequences, of which about 39% are seen a single time; 59% belongs to the top ten. This CDR3 has 16 residues. CDR1 is MNHNY and CDR2 is SVGAGI in the germline V gene (reference sequence). V gave up 5 bases and J gave up 2 bases, with 19 bases separating them. This clonotype was seen a handful of times. Its target is not known. This clonotype was obtained from a human donor in good health (CMV status not recorded). Some clones in this sample may be carry-over from other donors' samples. The starting material was CD8+ T cells from cultured PBMCs, obtained from culture after CMV antigen stimulation. The chain recombines TRBV6-6 with TRBJ2-7; D not resolved. CDR3 region: CASSPLGVALTYEQYF. DNA for the CDR3: TGTGCCAGCAGTCCTTTAGGAGTAGCTCTTACCTACGAGCAGTACTTC.